This T cell receptor beta chain was recorded in a study of T cell repertoires in cytomegalovirus infection. Turning to the study itself: A matching HLA type, together with CMV infection, was signaled by public TCR beta signatures. Study results and limitations: HLA-C-restricted CMV clonotypes gave the most frequent clonotype in two of eight donors. Frequencies of public TCR beta families were cumulated, and this identified carriers of CMV plus the relevant HLA.

There are many counts of this clonotype. Its antigen is undetermined. TCRdb re-derived calls from the reads in MiXCR, one entry per CDR3 protein. The sample has 200,000 to 300,000 distinct CDR3 sequences; approximately 9.1% are singletons. Germline CDR1 is MDHEN and CDR2 is SYDVKM. The CDR3 totals 15 residues. The trim removed 4 bases at V and 3 bases at J, leaving 7 bases unmatched. The sequence was obtained from a human donor in good health (CMV status not recorded). Some clones in this sample may be carry-over from other donors' samples. The sequenced sample consisted of PBMCs. The chain links TRBV28 to TRBJ2-7; 9 nucleotides agree with TRBD1. CDR3 coding DNA: TGTGCCAGCAGTTCACACAGGGGGCGTCGCTACGAGCAGTACTTC. This sequence encodes CASSSHRGRRYEQYF.